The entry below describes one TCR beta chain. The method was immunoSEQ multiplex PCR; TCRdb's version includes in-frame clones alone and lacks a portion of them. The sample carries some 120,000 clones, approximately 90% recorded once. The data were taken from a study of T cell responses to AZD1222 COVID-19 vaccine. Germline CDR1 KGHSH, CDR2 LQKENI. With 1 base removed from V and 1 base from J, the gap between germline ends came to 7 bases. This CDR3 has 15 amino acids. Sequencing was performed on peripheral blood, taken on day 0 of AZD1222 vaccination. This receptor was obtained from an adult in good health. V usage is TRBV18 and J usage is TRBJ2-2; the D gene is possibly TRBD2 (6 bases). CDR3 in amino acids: CASSPLAENTGELFF. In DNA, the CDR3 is TGTGCCAGCTCACCACTAGCGGAGAACACCGGGGAGCTGTTTTTT. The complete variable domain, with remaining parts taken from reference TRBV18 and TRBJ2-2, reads NAGVMQNPRHLVRRRGQEARLRCSPMKGHSHVYWYRQLPEEGLKFMVYLQKENIIDESGMPKERFSAEFPKEGPSILRIQQVVRGDSAAYFCASSPLAENTGELFFGEGSRLTVL.